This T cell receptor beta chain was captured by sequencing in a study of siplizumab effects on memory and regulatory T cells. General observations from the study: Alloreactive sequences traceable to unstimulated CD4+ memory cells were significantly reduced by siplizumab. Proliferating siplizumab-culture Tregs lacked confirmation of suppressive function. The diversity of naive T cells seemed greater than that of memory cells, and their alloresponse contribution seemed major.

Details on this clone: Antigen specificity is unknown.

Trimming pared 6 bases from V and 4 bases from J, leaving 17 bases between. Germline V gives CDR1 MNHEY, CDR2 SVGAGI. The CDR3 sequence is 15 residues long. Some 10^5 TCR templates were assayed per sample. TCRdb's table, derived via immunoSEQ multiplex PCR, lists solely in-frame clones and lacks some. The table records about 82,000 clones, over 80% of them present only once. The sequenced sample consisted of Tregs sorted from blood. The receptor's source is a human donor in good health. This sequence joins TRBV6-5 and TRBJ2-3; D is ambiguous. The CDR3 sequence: CASRSDTTGADTQYF. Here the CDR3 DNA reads TGTGCCAGCAGGTCCGACACCACTGGGGCAGATACGCAGTATTTT.